This T cell receptor beta chain came from a study of control samples from healthy donors and cancer patients. The CDR3 runs to 14 residues. Trimming took 0 bases from V and 6 from J, leaving 10 bases between them. The germline CDR1 and CDR2 sequences are SGDLS and YYNGEE. Libraries were prepared by immunoSEQ multiplex PCR; TCRdb keeps only in-frame clonotypes and omits some of them. The sample shows 60,000 to 75,000 clones, approximately 83% of them seen only once. The sequencing input was blood. The genes are TRBV9 and TRBJ2-4, with TRBD2 as a possible D gene (5 bases). The TCR sequence derives from a man in his fifties or sixties in good health. For the CDR3, the DNA is TGTGCCAGCAGCGTAGACGAGGGTAGAAACATTCAGTACTTC. This encodes CASSVDEGRNIQYF.